One and the same sample provided the 25 T cell receptor beta chains below, sequenced in a study of blood T cell repertoires in COVID-19. Profiling relied on immunoSEQ multiplex PCR, and the TCRdb table lists in-frame clones only, not all of them. The sample gives approximately 200,000 clones, 82% of which show up once; about 11% is in the top ten. Sample: PBMCs or T cells enriched from blood (not recorded which). These receptors were collected from a man aged 40-55 years who had recovered from COVID-19.

This chain connects TRBV7-6 to TRBJ2-7; D gene unclear. Per the germline V gene, CDR1 is SGHVS and CDR2 is FNYEAQ. Between the trimmed V and J ends, which lost 2 bases and 2 bases, there was a span of 7 bases. The CDR3 length is 13 residues. CDR3 sequence reads: CASSLTGPYEQYF. The CDR3 DNA is TGTGCCAGCAGCTTAACGGGTCCCTACGAGCAGTACTTC.

The chain combines TRBV4-1 with TRBJ1-4; TRBD1 matches 7 bases. The ends lost 4 bases at V and 5 bases at J; junction bases unmatched: 13. The CDR3 length is 17 residues. The germline V gene encodes CDR1 MGHRA and CDR2 YSYEKL. CDR3 coding DNA: TGCGCCAGCAGCCCAGGAACTCTCAGGGGGTTGAATGAAAAACTGTTTTTT. Its translation: CASSPGTLRGLNEKLFF.

The chain joins TRBV3-1 (or the pseudogene TRBV3-2) to TRBJ1-4; D is uncertain. Germline CDR1 reads LGHDT; CDR2 reads YNNKEL (reference sequence). The CDR3 has 15 amino acids. Trimming cost V 0 bases and J 5 bases, with 10 bases left between them. The CDR3 DNA follows: TGTGCCAGCAGCCAAGACTATACCCGGAATGAAAAACTGTTTTTT. Its translation is CASSQDYTRNEKLFF.

This chain links TRBV7-3 with TRBJ1-2; unclear D gene. The CDR3 has 13 amino acids. Germline CDR1 and CDR2: SGHTA and FQGTGA. V was pared by 2 bases and J by 7 bases, with 11 bases between. CDR3 coding DNA: TGTGCCAGCAGCTTACAGCCTGCGGGTGGCTACACCTTC. It specifies CASSLQPAGGYTF.

The V and J genes are TRBV7-2 and TRBJ1-1; D not resolved. From germline, CDR1 is SGHTA and CDR2 FQGNSA. The CDR3 has 16 amino acids. Trimming pared 4 bases from V and 0 bases from J, leaving 15 bases between. In DNA form, the CDR3 reads TGTGCCAGCAGCTGGGAGCATAGACTGATGAACACTGAAGCTTTCTTT. Protein sequence: CASSWEHRLMNTEAFF. The full variable domain, completed using reference TRBV7-2 and TRBJ1-1, is GAGVSQSPSNKVTEKGKDVELRCDPISGHTALYWYRQSLGQGLEFLIYFQGNSAPDKSGLPSDRFSAERTGGSVSTLTIQRTQQEDSAVYLCASSWEHRLMNTEAFFGQGTRLTVV.

This clone appeared a few times. V is TRBV28 and J is TRBJ1-3; D is undetermined. Germline V gene sequence: CDR1 MDHEN, CDR2 SYDVKM. This CDR3 comprises 13 residues. V dropped 5 bases and J dropped 3 bases, with 8 bases sitting between them. CDR3: CASSLSFGNTIYF. CDR3 nucleotides: TGTGCCAGCAGTCTTTCCTTTGGAAACACCATATATTTT.

The chain has TRBV27 and TRBJ2-6, with TRBD1 matching over 11 bases. Germline trimming cut 7 bases from V and 4 bases from J; bases unmatched to any gene: 12. The CDR3 spans 18 residues. CDR1 and CDR2 (germline): MNHEY, SMNVEV (reference sequence). The CDR3 reads CASTDLGTGGKGANVLTF. The CDR3 coding sequence is TGTGCCAGCACCGACCTCGGGACAGGGGGAAAGGGGGCCAACGTCCTGACTTTC.

The rearrangement links TRBV5-6 to TRBJ2-7; 13 bases map to TRBD2. The CDR3 has 17 residues. Unmatched junction bases numbered 11, after V lost 2 bases and J lost 6 bases. Germline assignment: CDR1 SGHDT and CDR2 YYEEEE. This chain's CDR3 is CASSFGLAGARRSEQYV. For the CDR3, the DNA is TGTGCCAGCAGCTTCGGACTAGCGGGAGCAAGGCGCTCCGAGCAGTACGTC.

V is TRBV5-6 and J is TRBJ1-2; D gene ambiguous. CDR3 length: 13 residues. CDR1 SGHDT and CDR2 YYEEEE come from the germline V gene. Trimming removed 4 bases from V and 8 bases from J, with 15 bases in between. The CDR3 coding sequence is TGTGCCAGCAGCCCGCAAATTACCGGGGGCTACACCTTC. It codes for CASSPQITGGYTF.

The rearrangement links TRBV6-2 or TRBV6-3 to TRBJ1-6, with 11 bases fitting TRBD1. This CDR3 region has 16 residues. The J segment lost 5 bases and the V segment lost 6 bases, leaving 6 bases of the junction unmatched. Germline-derived CDR1 and CDR2 are MNHEY and SVGEGT. The CDR3: CASSPDRGPDNSPLHF. The CDR3 nucleotides are TGTGCCAGCAGCCCGGACAGGGGGCCGGATAATTCACCCCTCCACTTT.

This chain joins TRBV6-5 and TRBJ2-3, with TRBD2 identical over 9 bases. This CDR3 has 15 amino acids. J was trimmed by 4 bases and V by 8 bases; bases with no gene match: 10. Germline V gives CDR1 MNHEY, CDR2 SVGAGI. CDR3: CASVWREGFADTQYF. The CDR3 nucleotides are TGTGCCAGCGTTTGGCGGGAGGGGTTTGCAGATACGCAGTATTTT.

The gene calls are TRBV7-9 and TRBJ2-1; TRBD2 might be the D (6 bases). This CDR3 contains 12 residues. CDR1 and CDR2 from the germline V gene are SEHNR and FQNEAQ (reference sequence). Trimming left V 8 bases short and J 7 bases short, with 12 bases between. CDR3 residues: CASRRGGNEQFF. The CDR3 DNA reads as TGTGCCAGCCGCCGCGGAGGGAATGAGCAGTTCTTC.

The V gene is TRBV11-2, the J gene TRBJ2-2; D unclear. The V end was cut by 3 bases, the J end by 1 base, with 6 bases between. Germline V gene data show CDR1 as SGHAT and CDR2 as FQNNGV. The CDR3 length is 14 residues. CDR3 region: CASSFEQNTGELFF. The CDR3, as DNA: TGTGCCAGCAGCTTTGAGCAGAACACCGGGGAGCTGTTTTTT.

This clone was found a few times. This chain joins TRBV12-3 or TRBV12-4 and TRBJ2-2, with a tentative D call TRBD2 (6 bases). V was shortened by 9 bases and J by 3 bases, with 11 bases between the two germline ends. There are 13 residues in the CDR3. This CDR3 is CASSWGDTGELFF. As DNA, the CDR3 is TGTGCCAGTTCCTGGGGGGACACCGGGGAGCTGTTTTTT.

This clone appeared a few times. The gene calls are TRBV19 and TRBJ1-4, with 7 bases aligning to TRBD1. The CDR3 runs to 14 residues. Germline CDR1 reads LNHDA; CDR2 reads SQIVND (reference sequence). Trimming took 7 bases from V and 8 from J; bases not matched to a gene: 10. CDR3 in DNA: TGTGCCAGTACTAGGGACAGCCGAATGGAAAAACTGTTTTTT. This encodes CASTRDSRMEKLFF.

This clone was picked up one time. This chain links TRBV5-1 with TRBJ1-6; D perhaps matches TRBD1 (5 bases). The V gene's germline CDR1 is SGHRS and CDR2 YFSETQ. The CDR3 is made up of 15 amino acids. The V gene lost 0 bases and the J gene lost 10 bases, with 14 bases spanning the gap. The CDR3 DNA is TGCGCCAGCAGCTTGGCGGTAGGGGTCGGGTCACCCCTCCACTTT. This gives the protein CASSLAVGVGSPLHF.

V usage is TRBV28 and J usage is TRBJ2-3; D is uncertain. Germline-derived CDR1 and CDR2 are MDHEN and SYDVKM. This CDR3 has 11 residues. Trimming left V 4 bases short and J 5 bases short, with 4 bases between. The CDR3 reads CASSSRDTQYF. CDR3 DNA: TGTGCCAGCAGTTCCAGAGATACGCAGTATTTT.

The chain is built from TRBV30 and TRBJ2-1, with 7 nucleotides matching TRBD2. The germline gives CDR1 GTSNPN, CDR2 SVGIG (reference sequence). The CDR3 totals 13 residues. The V gene end was trimmed by 4 bases and the J gene end by 8 bases; junction bases not matched to a gene: 8. The CDR3 sequence: CAWTSGLGDEQFF. The CDR3 DNA reads TGTGCCTGGACTAGCGGCCTTGGGGATGAGCAGTTCTTC.

This sequence joins TRBV6-5 and TRBJ1-2, with a possible D match to TRBD1 (5 bases). CDR3 length equals 16 residues. The germline V gene encodes CDR1 MNHEY and CDR2 SVGAGI. Trimming took off 0 bases at V and 2 bases at J, with 13 bases between the two ends. CDR3 amino acids: CASSYSSLRQNYGYTF. The DNA of the CDR3 is TGTGCCAGCAGTTACTCGTCCCTAAGACAGAACTATGGCTACACCTTC.

The rearrangement uses TRBV7-3 and TRBJ1-2, with a possible D match to TRBD1 (5 bases). V was shortened by 0 bases and J by 8 bases, with 13 bases between the two germline ends. The CDR3 length is 14 residues. Germline loops: CDR1 SGHTA, CDR2 FQGTGA. CDR3 in amino acids: CASSLTPGLEGYTF. CDR3 DNA sequence: TGTGCCAGCAGCTTAACCCCAGGGTTGGAAGGCTACACCTTC.

V and J are TRBV6-5 and TRBJ2-2, with a possible D match to TRBD1 (5 bases). From germline, CDR1 is MNHEY and CDR2 SVGAGI. Trimming cost V 4 bases and J 3 bases, with 12 bases left between them. The CDR3 extends over 15 amino acids. Here the CDR3 reads CASSSPGFDTGELFF. The DNA for the CDR3 is TGTGCCAGCAGTTCCCCAGGGTTCGACACCGGGGAGCTGTTTTTT.

J is TRBJ2-3 and V is TRBV6-2 or TRBV6-3, with D perhaps TRBD2 (5 bases). This CDR3 region has 16 residues. V lost 6 bases, J lost 3 bases, and 19 bases lay in between. Per germline, CDR1 MNHEY and CDR2 SVGEGT. CDR3 in amino acids: CASSPGYGKSTDTQYF. The CDR3 DNA follows: TGTGCCAGCAGCCCGGGGTACGGGAAATCGACAGATACGCAGTATTTT.

The V call is TRBV7-3, the J call TRBJ2-2; D ambiguous. The CDR3 covers 12 residues. Germline-derived CDR1 and CDR2 are SGHTA and FQGTGA. V was cut by 5 bases and J by 7 bases, with 8 bases left in between. DNA for the CDR3: TGTGCCAGCAGCCCTCGAGGCGGGGAGCTGTTTTTT. Translation gives CASSPRGGELFF.

V and J are TRBV29-1 and TRBJ2-5, with D hard to call. V was shortened by 2 bases and J by 4 bases, with 11 bases between the two germline ends. The CDR3 spans 13 residues. CDR1 is SQVTM, CDR2 ANQGSEA, per germline. Here the CDR3 DNA reads TGCAGCGTTGAACAACAGCAGGCAGAGACCCAGTACTTC. Its translation is CSVEQQQAETQYF.

The chain employs TRBV12-5 and TRBJ1-1; D not resolved. CDR1 is LGHNT and CDR2 is FRNRAP in the germline V gene. This CDR3 is built from 13 residues. V lost 3 bases and J lost 2, with 7 bases in between. The CDR3 sequence: CASGFQQNTEAFF. Written as DNA, the CDR3 is TGTGCTAGTGGTTTCCAACAAAACACTGAAGCTTTCTTT.